The sequence of this T cell receptor beta chain was determined in a study of T cell changes during pregnancy in multiple sclerosis. Germline V gives CDR1 MGHDK, CDR2 SYGVNS. The CDR3 length is 15 residues. The V gene end was trimmed by 6 bases and the J gene end by 3 bases; junction bases not matched to a gene: 8. Here immunoSEQ multiplex PCR was the method, and the copy in TCRdb shows in-frame clones only, minus some. This table holds about 77,000 clones, more than 85% found once. This sequence joins TRBV25-1 and TRBJ2-7; TRBD2 agrees at 10 bases. This TCR came from a female donor in good health, enrolled as a control in a pregnancy study. Source: peripheral blood, taken after pregnancy. The CDR3 coding sequence is TGTGCCAGCAGGTCTAGCGGGAGTCCTTTCTACGAGCAGTACTTC. Its translation: CASRSSGSPFYEQYF.